This T cell receptor beta chain is drawn from a study of T cell changes during pregnancy in multiple sclerosis. Only in-frame clones appear in the TCRdb table, and some are missing; sequencing was by immunoSEQ multiplex PCR. There are some 71,000 clones in the sample; 75% to 95% occur only once, and just under 0.3% lies in the top ten. CDR3 length equals 12 residues. The germline V gene has CDR1 SGHTA and CDR2 FQGNSA. With 7 bases removed from V and 7 bases from J, the gap between germline ends came to 10 bases. The V gene is TRBV7-2, the J gene TRBJ2-2, with D unresolved. This receptor was taken from a female donor in good health, enrolled as a control in a pregnancy study. The source was CD4+ T cells from peripheral blood mononuclear cells, collected in the third trimester of pregnancy. The CDR3 loop is CASTSEVGELFF. The CDR3 DNA is TGTGCCAGCACCTCCGAGGTCGGGGAGCTGTTTTTT.